The 15 T cell receptor beta chains reported below all come from one sample, sequenced in a study of regulatory T cells in long-lasting Graves disease. Libraries of TCR beta came from iRepertoire HTBI primers plus Arm-PCR of CDR3 regions. TCRdb processed the multiplex PCR reads anew with MiXCR; each CDR3 protein has one entry. This sample has about 430,000 distinct CDR3 sequences, with 15% found just once. Time point reported: newly diagnosed GD, antithyroid drugs for less than 3 months. Construction of the TCR library relied on RNA isolated from PBMCs. The same sample was also studied in work on T cells in Graves' hyperthyroidism and ophthalmopathy.

The source was peripheral blood mononuclear cells (PBMCs), collected at new diagnosis, from a patient treated with antithyroid drugs. These receptors originate from a woman aged 35 to 49 with Graves disease.

This clonotype has a count of ten or more. The CDR3 nucleotides read TGCGCCAGCAGCTTAGGCGGGAGGAGGTCCTACAATGAGCAGTTCTTC. Translating it yields CASSLGGRRSYNEQFF. The rearrangement uses TRBV5-1 and TRBJ2-1; 8 nucleotides align to TRBD2. Germline CDR1 reads SGHRS; CDR2 reads YFSETQ. There are 16 residues in the CDR3. The junction had 5 bases not matched to a gene; V was cut back by 2 bases and J by 1 base.

V gene TRBV5-1 combines with J gene TRBJ2-1; TRBD1 matches at 8 bases. CDR3 size: 15 residues. J gave up 5 bases and V 0 bases, and 4 bases lay outside the gene matches. Germline CDR1 is SGHRS and CDR2 is YFSETQ. The DNA for the CDR3 is TGCGCCAGCAGCTTGGCCTCGGACAGGGACAATGAGCAGTTCTTC. Protein product: CASSLASDRDNEQFF.

In this sample, this clonotype turned up many times. The chain combines TRBV11-2 with TRBJ1-2; D gene ambiguous. The V and J ends lost 3 bases and 7 bases respectively, with 6 bases between them. The CDR3 is 11 residues long. Germline lookup yields CDR1 SGHAT and CDR2 FQNNGV. The CDR3 reads CASSLIGGYTF. The DNA of the CDR3 is TGTGCCAGCAGCTTGATTGGTGGCTACACCTTC.

The sample holds a few counts of this clonotype. The chain is built from TRBV3-2 and TRBJ2-3; the table's D call of TRBD1 was not tested on the DNA. TRBV3-2 is an annotated pseudogene. The CDR3 totals 18 residues. Here the CDR3 DNA reads TGTGCCAGCAGCCAAGATCCCCCGGGAGCAAGGGCCACAGATACGCAGTATTTT. Translated: CASSQDPPGARATDTQYF.

This clonotype was observed at least ten times. The rearrangement joins TRBV27 to TRBJ2-5; D unresolved. The CDR3 spans 12 residues. Per the germline V gene, CDR1 is MNHEY and CDR2 is SMNVEV (reference sequence). Trimming removed 4 bases at V and 5 bases at J, with 8 bases between. The CDR3 loop reads CASSSAEETQYF. CDR3 DNA sequence: TGTGCCAGCAGTTCGGCGGAGGAGACCCAGTACTTC.

This clonotype was seen repeatedly, ten times or more. This sequence joins TRBV20-1 and TRBJ2-1; 11 bases are a match to TRBD1. This CDR3 has 15 amino acids. V lost 3 bases, J lost 6 bases, and 7 bases stayed unmatched. From germline, CDR1 is DFQATT and CDR2 SNEGSKA (reference sequence). CDR3 residues: CSASKGQGASNEQFF. In nucleotides, the CDR3 is TGCAGTGCTAGTAAAGGACAGGGGGCCTCCAATGAGCAGTTCTTC.

The chain employs TRBV6-5 and TRBJ2-7, with D maybe TRBD2 (7 bases). V dropped 2 bases and J dropped 3 bases, with 14 bases sitting between them. The CDR3 is made up of 15 amino acids. Germline CDR1 reads MNHEY; CDR2 reads SVGAGI. In nucleotides, the CDR3 is TGTGCCAGCAGTTACGAGGGGGGGAGTCGCTACGAGCAGTACTTC. It encodes CASSYEGGSRYEQYF.

This clonotype came up a few times. This CDR3 is CASSPTSGGTNTGELFF. The DNA for the CDR3 is TGTGCCAGCAGCCCGACTAGCGGGGGCACGAACACCGGGGAGCTGTTTTTT. The V and J genes are TRBV3-1 and TRBJ2-2, with 12 bases lining up with TRBD2. V shed 4 bases, J shed 0 bases, and the junction held 3 bases outside the gene matches. The germline gives CDR1 LGHDT, CDR2 YNNKEL (reference sequence). This CDR3 contains 17 residues.

Only a few counts were recorded for this clonotype. This chain links TRBV4-1 with TRBJ2-1; D is unresolved. The germline V gene has CDR1 MGHRA and CDR2 YSYEKL. Trimming shortened V by 3 bases and J by 7 bases, and 10 bases separated the two germline ends. The CDR3 extends over 13 amino acids. The CDR3 DNA reads TGCGCCAGCAGCCAGTGGGCCTTGAATGAGCAGTTCTTC. Encoded protein: CASSQWALNEQFF.

The table lists this clonotype with many counts. The rearrangement links TRBV2 to TRBJ2-7; tentatively, D is TRBD1 (6 bases). This CDR3 contains 15 residues. V was trimmed by 4 bases and J by 1 base, leaving 14 bases between them. Germline V gene lookup returns CDR1 SNHLY and CDR2 FYNNEI. CDR3 in DNA: TGTGCCAGCAGTGTAGATTTGGGACAATCCTACGAGCAGTACTTC. Translating it yields CASSVDLGQSYEQYF.

This clonotype was recorded at least ten times. The V call is TRBV20-1, the J call TRBJ2-7; possible D gene TRBD2, 6 bases. Germline-derived CDR1 and CDR2 are DFQATT and SNEGSKA (reference sequence). Between the trimmed V and J ends, which lost 4 bases and 4 bases, there was a span of 17 bases. The CDR3 consists of 14 residues. For the CDR3, the DNA is TGCAGTGCTACTTTGGGACTCAAGTTTTACGAGCAGTACTTC. Protein: CSATLGLKFYEQYF.

This clonotype was picked up many times. The chain is built from TRBV6-9 and TRBJ2-3; no clear D. V shed 3 bases and J shed 4 bases, with 14 bases lying between them. Germline CDR1 reads MNHGY; CDR2 reads SVAAGI. This CDR3 is built from 15 residues. The CDR3 spells CASSYRDTEPDTQYF. CDR3 in DNA: TGTGCCAGCAGTTACAGAGACACCGAGCCAGATACGCAGTATTTT.

The chain is built from TRBV28 and TRBJ1-6; no clear D gene. V lost 7 bases to trimming and J lost 7 bases, with 8 bases between them. Germline CDR1 MDHEN, CDR2 SYDVKM. The CDR3 is 12 residues long. This CDR3 reads CASTMRNSPLHF. The CDR3, as DNA: TGTGCCAGCACCATGCGAAATTCACCCCTCCACTTT.

This clonotype was observed at least ten times. The V gene is TRBV12-3 or TRBV12-4, the J gene TRBJ2-1; the D gene is possibly TRBD2 (5 bases). This CDR3 has 14 residues. The V gene lost 10 bases and the J gene lost 4 bases, with 17 bases spanning the gap. Written as DNA, the CDR3 is TGTGCCATCTCGTCCGGGGTCCCTTACAATGAGCAGTTCTTC. Protein: CAISSGVPYNEQFF.

This clonotype was recorded at least ten times. This chain joins TRBV12-5 and TRBJ2-1; tentative D call: TRBD2 (6 bases). From germline, CDR1 is LGHNT and CDR2 FRNRAP. This CDR3 has 15 residues. Trimming left V 4 bases short and J 7 bases short, with 17 bases between. In DNA, the CDR3 is TGTGCTAGTGGTTCGTTCGGAGGGCCGGGGAATGAGCAGTTCTTC. It codes for CASGSFGGPGNEQFF.